Listed here are 21 T cell receptor beta chains from one sample, sequenced in a study of cytomegalovirus exposure and HLA in healthy donors. Use of 60 Vbeta and 13 Jbeta primers characterized the PCR. Method: immunoSEQ multiplex PCR; TCRdb's copy keeps in-frame clones and lacks some. The data contain approximately 260,000 clones, over 90% of them singletons. The sequenced sample was PBMCs. The receptors shown here come from a girl under 10 years old in good health and CMV-seronegative.

This clone came up once. The genes are TRBV28 and TRBJ2-3; 7 positions agree with TRBD2. J gave up 2 bases and V 2 bases, and 4 bases lay outside the gene matches. Germline lookup yields CDR1 MDHEN and CDR2 SYDVKM. This CDR3 is 15 amino acids long. This CDR3 reads CASSLAGESTDTQYF. CDR3 nucleotide sequence: TGTGCCAGCAGTTTAGCGGGAGAGTCCACAGATACGCAGTATTTT.

The chain recombines TRBV6-5 with TRBJ2-7; TRBD2 matches 11 bases. Per germline, CDR1 MNHEY and CDR2 SVGAGI. V lost 5 bases and J lost 6; bases outside the gene matches: 6. The CDR3 is 14 residues long. For the CDR3, the DNA is TGTGCCAGCAGTGAGACTAGCGGGACTTCCGAGCAGTACTTC. Translation gives CASSETSGTSEQYF.

Details on this clone: Distinct nucleotide sequences in the sample also encode this CDR3. The rearrangement links TRBV5-1 to TRBJ2-3, with D unresolved. This CDR3 is 12 amino acids long. Trimming pared 3 bases from V and 0 bases from J, leaving 2 bases between. The germline V gene encodes CDR1 SGHRS and CDR2 YFSETQ. The CDR3 DNA follows: TGCGCCAGCAGCTCTAGCACAGATACGCAGTATTTT. It yields the protein CASSSSTDTQYF.

The rearrangement links TRBV6-6 to TRBJ1-4; 11 positions match TRBD1. In germline, CDR1 is MNHNY, CDR2 SVGAGI (reference sequence). J was trimmed by 6 bases and V by 0 bases; bases with no gene match: 0. The CDR3 sequence is 15 residues long. CDR3 sequence reads: CASSYSGQGDEKLFF. CDR3 sequence (DNA): TGTGCCAGCAGTTACTCGGGACAGGGGGATGAAAAACTGTTTTTT.

The DNA for the CDR3 is TGTGCCAGCAGTAGTGACAGGGTAAGAGCGACTGAAGCTTTCTTT. Protein sequence: CASSSDRVRATEAFF. This chain uses TRBV6-5 with TRBJ1-1, with 7 bases fitting TRBD1. The CDR3 length is 15 residues. In germline, CDR1 is MNHEY, CDR2 SVGAGI. V lost 5 bases to trimming and J lost 5 bases; unmatched junction nucleotides: 11.

The chain recombines TRBV6-5 with TRBJ1-6; D is perhaps TRBD1 (6 bases). The CDR3 runs 15 residues. Germline lookup yields CDR1 MNHEY and CDR2 SVGAGI. Trimming took off 7 bases at V and 7 bases at J, with 17 bases between the two ends. The DNA for the CDR3 is TGTGCCAGCACCTCGACAGGACGCTTAAATTCACCCCTCCACTTT. The encoded protein is CASTSTGRLNSPLHF.

The chain has TRBV4-1 and TRBJ1-5, with TRBD1 matching over 8 bases. CDR1 and CDR2 (germline): MGHRA, YSYEKL. This CDR3 has 17 amino acids. The junction had 6 bases not matched to a gene; V was cut back by 1 base and J by 1 base. The CDR3 sequence is CASSQGDRGGSNQPQHF. CDR3 bases: TGCGCCAGCAGCCAAGGTGACAGGGGAGGCAGCAATCAGCCCCAGCATTTT.

This chain uses TRBV5-1 with TRBJ2-1; D is ambiguous. Trimming took off 4 bases at V and 3 bases at J, with 8 bases between the two ends. Per germline, CDR1 SGHRS and CDR2 YFSETQ. CDR3 length: 13 amino acids. Here the CDR3 DNA reads TGCGCCAGCAGCGCTAGACTCTACAATGAGCAGTTCTTC. Its translation: CASSARLYNEQFF.

This rearrangement joins TRBV19 to TRBJ1-2; 7 positions match TRBD1. The length of the CDR3 is 15 residues. Unmatched junction bases numbered 12, after V lost 7 bases and J lost 4 bases. CDR1 and CDR2 from the germline V gene are LNHDA and SQIVND (reference sequence). The CDR3 coding sequence is TGTGCCAGTATCATGGGGGACAGAGTCCCCTATGGCTACACCTTC. Its protein is CASIMGDRVPYGYTF.

V and J are TRBV11-2 and TRBJ2-7; 7 bases map to TRBD2. Trimming cost V 3 bases and J 2 bases; bases outside gene matches: 7. Germline CDR1 and CDR2: SGHAT and FQNNGV. This CDR3 contains 15 residues. Here the CDR3 reads CASSFRREFTYEQYF. CDR3 DNA: TGTGCCAGCAGCTTCCGGCGGGAGTTCACCTACGAGCAGTACTTC.

The chain couples TRBV2 to TRBJ1-6; D unclear. Germline CDR1 and CDR2: SNHLY and FYNNEI. CDR3 length: 13 amino acids. V lost 3 bases to trimming and J lost 7 bases, with 7 bases between them. The CDR3 protein is CASSEAINSPLHF. CDR3 DNA: TGTGCCAGCAGTGAGGCCATAAATTCACCCCTCCACTTT.

The J gene is TRBJ2-7, the V gene TRBV5-4; TRBD1 agrees at 10 bases. Germline CDR1 is SGHNT and CDR2 is YYREEE (reference sequence). The CDR3 is 15 residues long. The V segment lost 1 base and the J segment 0 bases; nucleotides outside the gene matches: 1. CDR3 nucleotide sequence: TGTGCCAGCAGCTTGAGACAGGGGGCCTCCTACGAGCAGTACTTC. It codes for CASSLRQGASYEQYF.

This clone has at least ten counts. The chain links TRBV25-1 to TRBJ2-2, with TRBD2 matching 10 bases. Germline CDR1 MGHDK, CDR2 SYGVNS. V lost 8 bases, J lost 3 bases, and 9 bases stayed unmatched. The CDR3 is made up of 16 amino acids. The CDR3 region has the DNA TGTGCCAGCGAAAAGCGGGAGGGCCCTCACACCGGGGAGCTGTTTTTT. It codes for CASEKREGPHTGELFF. Together with reference TRBV25-1 and TRBJ2-2, the CDR3 gives the full variable domain: EADIYQTPRYLVIGTGKKITLECSQTMGHDKMYWYQQDPGMELHLIHYSYGVNSTEKGDLSSESTVSRIRTEHFPLTLESARPSHTSQYLCASEKREGPHTGELFFGEGSRLTVL.

V usage is TRBV7-9 and J usage is TRBJ2-1; 10 nucleotides agree with TRBD2. The CDR3 spans 14 residues. The V gene end was trimmed by 5 bases and the J gene end by 10 bases; junction bases not matched to a gene: 8. From germline, CDR1 is SEHNR and CDR2 FQNEAQ (reference sequence). CDR3 residues: CASSPNIAGGEQFF. The CDR3 coding sequence is TGTGCCAGCAGCCCAAATATAGCGGGAGGCGAGCAGTTCTTC.

The chain combines TRBV30 with TRBJ2-1; a possible D gene is TRBD2 (6 bases). The CDR3 loop spans 14 amino acids. The germline V gene has CDR1 GTSNPN and CDR2 SVGIG (reference sequence). V lost 0 bases and J 5 bases, leaving 11 bases between the germline ends. CDR3 bases: TGTGCCTGGAGTGTAGGCGGGAAAGACAATGAGCAGTTCTTC. Translation: CAWSVGGKDNEQFF.

V is TRBV2 and J is TRBJ2-5, with unresolved D. CDR1 and CDR2 from the germline V gene are SNHLY and FYNNEI. Between the trimmed V and J ends, which lost 9 bases and 2 bases, there was a span of 16 bases. This CDR3 spans 14 amino acids. The CDR3, as DNA: TGTGCCAGTAGCTCAAGAAATACTCAAGAGACCCAGTACTTC. It codes for CASSSRNTQETQYF.

This clone was recorded only once. CDR3 nucleotides: TGTGCCAGCAGTCCTGGACACCTCTCCGAGCAGTACTTC. Amino acids: CASSPGHLSEQYF. The chain combines TRBV27 with TRBJ2-7; possibly TRBD1 for D (5 bases). Germline CDR1 and CDR2: MNHEY and SMNVEV (reference sequence). Trimming left V 5 bases short and J 6 bases short, with 14 bases between. The CDR3 runs to 13 residues.

This chain connects TRBV19 to TRBJ2-2, with a tentative D call TRBD1 (6 bases). The CDR3 consists of 16 residues. The V end lost 1 base, the J end lost 0 bases, and 9 bases lay between the germline ends. Germline values: CDR1 LNHDA, CDR2 SQIVND (reference sequence). CDR3 coding DNA: TGTGCCAGTAGTATAGGAGGGACACCGAACACCGGGGAGCTGTTTTTT. It specifies CASSIGGTPNTGELFF. Supplemented by reference TRBV19 and TRBJ2-2, the full variable domain reads DGGITQSPKYLFRKEGQNVTLSCEQNLNHDAMYWYRQDPGQGLRLIYYSQIVNDFQKGDIAEGYSVSREKKESFPLTVTSAQKNPTAFYLCASSIGGTPNTGELFFGEGSRLTVL.

This sequence joins TRBV7-9 and TRBJ2-5; a weak D match, TRBD2 (6 bases). Trimming pared 5 bases from V and 5 bases from J, leaving 15 bases between. The CDR3 runs to 14 residues. Germline V CDR1 and CDR2: SEHNR, FQNEAQ (reference sequence). This chain's CDR3 is CASSLGIGGETQYF. The CDR3 DNA reads TGTGCCAGCAGCCTTGGGATCGGAGGGGAGACCCAGTACTTC.

The chain carries TRBV5-1 and TRBJ2-3; the D gene is possibly TRBD2 (5 bases). Trimming removed 4 bases at V and 1 base at J, with 10 bases between. This CDR3 region has 14 residues. Germline CDR1 and CDR2: SGHRS and YFSETQ. The CDR3 DNA reads TGCGCCAGCAGCCTGGAACTAGGCACAGATACGCAGTATTTT. It translates to CASSLELGTDTQYF.

The chain employs TRBV7-3 and TRBJ2-3; no reliable D call. CDR1 and CDR2 (germline): SGHTA, FQGTGA. V was cut by 4 bases and J by 0 bases, with 20 bases left in between. The CDR3 sequence is 18 residues long. The CDR3 is CASSSRGRASTSTDTQYF. CDR3 DNA sequence: TGTGCCAGCAGCTCCCGAGGCAGAGCATCGACTAGCACAGATACGCAGTATTTT. Together with reference TRBV7-3 and TRBJ2-3, the CDR3 gives the full variable domain: GAGVSQTPSNKVTEKGKYVELRCDPISGHTALYWYRQSLGQGPEFLIYFQGTGAADDSGLPNDRFFAVRPEGSVSTLKIQRTERGDSAVYLCASSSRGRASTSTDTQYFGPGTRLTVL.